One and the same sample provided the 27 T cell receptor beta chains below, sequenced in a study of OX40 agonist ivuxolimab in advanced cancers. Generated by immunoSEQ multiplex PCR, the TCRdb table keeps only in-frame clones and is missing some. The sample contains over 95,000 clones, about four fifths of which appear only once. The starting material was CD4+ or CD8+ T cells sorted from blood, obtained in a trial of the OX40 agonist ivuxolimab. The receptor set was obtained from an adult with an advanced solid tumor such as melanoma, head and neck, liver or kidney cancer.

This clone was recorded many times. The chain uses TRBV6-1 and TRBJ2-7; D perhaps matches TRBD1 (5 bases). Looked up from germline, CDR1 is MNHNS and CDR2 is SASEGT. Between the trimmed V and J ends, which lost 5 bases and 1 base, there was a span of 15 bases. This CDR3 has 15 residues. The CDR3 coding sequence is TGTGCCAGCAGTTTAAACAGGTCCGGATCCTACGAGCAGTACTTC. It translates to CASSLNRSGSYEQYF.

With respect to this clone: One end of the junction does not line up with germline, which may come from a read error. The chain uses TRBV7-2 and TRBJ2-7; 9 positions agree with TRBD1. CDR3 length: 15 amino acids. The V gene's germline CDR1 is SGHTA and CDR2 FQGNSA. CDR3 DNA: TGCGCCAGCAGCCGTTCCGGGACAGGGAGATACGAGCAGTACTTC. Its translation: CASSRSGTGRYEQYF.

The CDR3 DNA follows: TGTGCCAGCAGCCAAGATCGGAGGGAGGCGCCCTTCTATGGCTACACCTTC. Protein: CASSQDRREAPFYGYTF. This chain uses TRBV14 with TRBJ1-2; D gene uncertain. The CDR3 covers 17 residues. Trimming took 0 bases from V and 4 from J, leaving 18 bases between them. The germline V gene encodes CDR1 SGHDN and CDR2 FVKESK.

CDR3 DNA: TGTGCCGGGGGGCATAACTATGGCTACACCTTC. Residues: CAGGHNYGYTF. This chain connects TRBV28 to TRBJ1-2; D possibly corresponds to TRBD1 (6 bases). Trimming stripped 11 bases from V and 1 base from J, with 8 bases between. Germline-derived CDR1 and CDR2 are MDHEN and SYDVKM. This CDR3 has 11 amino acids.

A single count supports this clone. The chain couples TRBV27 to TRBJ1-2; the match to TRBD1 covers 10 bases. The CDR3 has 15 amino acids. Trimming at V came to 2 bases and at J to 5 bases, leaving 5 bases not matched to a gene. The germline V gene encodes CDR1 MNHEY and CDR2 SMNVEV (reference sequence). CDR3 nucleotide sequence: TGTGCCAGCAGTTTAAGGGGGGACAGGGGATATGGCTACACCTTC. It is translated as CASSLRGDRGYGYTF.

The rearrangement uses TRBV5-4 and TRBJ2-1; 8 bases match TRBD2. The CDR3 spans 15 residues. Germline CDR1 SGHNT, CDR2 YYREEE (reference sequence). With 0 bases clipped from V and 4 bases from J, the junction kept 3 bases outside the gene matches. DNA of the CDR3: TGTGCCAGCAGCTTGGCTGGACTAGCTTACAATGAGCAGTTCTTC. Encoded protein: CASSLAGLAYNEQFF.

The CDR3 loop reads CASSLDGTGNQPQHF. For the CDR3, the DNA is TGCGCCAGCAGCTTGGACGGGACAGGCAATCAGCCCCAGCATTTT. The chain employs TRBV5-1 and TRBJ1-5; 7 nucleotides agree with TRBD1. This CDR3 is 15 amino acids long. CDR1 is SGHRS and CDR2 is YFSETQ in the germline V gene. V lost 0 bases and J lost 2; bases outside the gene matches: 2.

The CDR3 nucleotides read TGTGCCAGCAGCTTCCTCCGGGACCCCTCCTACGAGCAGTACTTC. Its protein product is CASSFLRDPSYEQYF. The chain couples TRBV11-2 to TRBJ2-7; D could derive from TRBD1 or TRBD2 (5 bases each). CDR1 is SGHAT and CDR2 is FQNNGV in the germline V gene. The CDR3 extends over 15 amino acids. V shed 3 bases and J shed 0 bases, with 12 bases lying between them.

CDR3 nucleotides: TGCGCCAGCAGCTTCGGACTAGCGGGAGGCAATGAGCAGTTCTTC. It specifies CASSFGLAGGNEQFF. The V and J genes are TRBV5-1 and TRBJ2-1; TRBD2 aligns across 14 bases. CDR3 length: 15 residues. Germline V gene lookup returns CDR1 SGHRS and CDR2 YFSETQ. V lost 2 bases, J lost 6 bases, and 1 base stayed unmatched.

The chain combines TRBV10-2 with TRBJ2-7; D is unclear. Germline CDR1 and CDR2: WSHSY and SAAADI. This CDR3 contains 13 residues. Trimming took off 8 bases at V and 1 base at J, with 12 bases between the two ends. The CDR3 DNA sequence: TGCGCCAGCGGGCATAGACGGTCCTACGAGCAGTACTTC. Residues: CASGHRRSYEQYF.

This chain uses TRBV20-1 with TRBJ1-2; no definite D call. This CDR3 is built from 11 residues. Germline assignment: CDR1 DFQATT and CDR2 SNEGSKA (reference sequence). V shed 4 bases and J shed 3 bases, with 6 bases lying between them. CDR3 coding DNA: TGCAGTGCTAAGAACGACTATGGCTACACCTTC. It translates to CSAKNDYGYTF.

DNA of the CDR3: TGTGCCAGCAGTGAACAGGGGCGCGGCTACACCTTC. Its translation: CASSEQGRGYTF. V is TRBV6-5 and J is TRBJ1-2, with 7 positions matching TRBD1. The CDR3 spans 12 residues. Germline V gives CDR1 MNHEY, CDR2 SVGAGI. Trimming at V came to 5 bases and at J to 8 bases, leaving 5 bases not matched to a gene.

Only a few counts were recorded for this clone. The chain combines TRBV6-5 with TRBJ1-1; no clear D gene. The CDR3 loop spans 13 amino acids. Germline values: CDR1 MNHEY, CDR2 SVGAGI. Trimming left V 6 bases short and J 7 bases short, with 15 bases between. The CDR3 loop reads CASSREARDEAFF. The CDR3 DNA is TGTGCCAGCAGCCGAGAGGCCCGGGATGAAGCTTTCTTT.

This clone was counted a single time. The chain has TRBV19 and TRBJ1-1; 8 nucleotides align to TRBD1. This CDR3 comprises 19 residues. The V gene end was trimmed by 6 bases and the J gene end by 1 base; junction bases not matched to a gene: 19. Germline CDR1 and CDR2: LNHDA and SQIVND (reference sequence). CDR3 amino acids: CASSIPITGGGTWNTEAFF. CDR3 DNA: TGTGCCAGTAGCATTCCGATTACAGGGGGAGGCACGTGGAACACTGAAGCTTTCTTT.

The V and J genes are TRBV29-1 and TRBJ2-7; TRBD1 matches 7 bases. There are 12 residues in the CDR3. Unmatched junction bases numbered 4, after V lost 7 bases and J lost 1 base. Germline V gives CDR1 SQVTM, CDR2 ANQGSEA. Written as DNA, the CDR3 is TGCAGCGCACGGGACAGTTCCTACGAGCAGTACTTC. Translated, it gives CSARDSSYEQYF.

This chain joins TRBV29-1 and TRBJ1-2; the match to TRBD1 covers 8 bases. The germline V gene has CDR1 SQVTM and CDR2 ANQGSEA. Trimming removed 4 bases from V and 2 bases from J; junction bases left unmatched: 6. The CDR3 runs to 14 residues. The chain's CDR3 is CSVGAQGGNYGYTF. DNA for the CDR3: TGCAGCGTTGGGGCACAGGGGGGGAACTATGGCTACACCTTC. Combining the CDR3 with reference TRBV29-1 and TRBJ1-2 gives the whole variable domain SAVISQKPSRDICQRGTSLTIQCQVDSQVTMMFWYRQQPGQSLTLIATANQGSEATYESGFVIDKFPISRPNLTFSTLTVSNMSPEDSSIYLCSVGAQGGNYGYTFGSGTRLTVV.

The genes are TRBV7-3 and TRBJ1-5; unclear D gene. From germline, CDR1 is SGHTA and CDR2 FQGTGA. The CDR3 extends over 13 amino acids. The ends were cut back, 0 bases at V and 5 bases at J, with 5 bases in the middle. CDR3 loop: CASSLTIDQPQHF. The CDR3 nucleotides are TGTGCCAGCAGCTTAACGATCGATCAGCCCCAGCATTTT.

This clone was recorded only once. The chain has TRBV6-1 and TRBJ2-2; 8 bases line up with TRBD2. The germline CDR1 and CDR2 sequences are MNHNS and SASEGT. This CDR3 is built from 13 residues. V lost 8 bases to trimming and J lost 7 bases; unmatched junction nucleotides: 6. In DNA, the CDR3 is TGTGCCAGCTGGCGGGGGGATGTCGGGGAGCTGTTTTTT. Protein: CASWRGDVGELFF.

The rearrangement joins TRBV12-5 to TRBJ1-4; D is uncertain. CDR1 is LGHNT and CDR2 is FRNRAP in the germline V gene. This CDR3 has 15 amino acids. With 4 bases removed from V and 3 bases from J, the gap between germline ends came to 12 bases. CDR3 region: CASGSPEGSNEKLFF. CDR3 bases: TGTGCTAGTGGTTCGCCGGAAGGGTCTAATGAAAAACTGTTTTTT.

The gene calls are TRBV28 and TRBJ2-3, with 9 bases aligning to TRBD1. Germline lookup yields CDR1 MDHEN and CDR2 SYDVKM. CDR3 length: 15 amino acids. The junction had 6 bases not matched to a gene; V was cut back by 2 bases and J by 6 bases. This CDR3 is CASSLGGQGGDTQYF. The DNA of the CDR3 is TGTGCCAGCAGTTTAGGGGGACAGGGTGGTGATACGCAGTATTTT.

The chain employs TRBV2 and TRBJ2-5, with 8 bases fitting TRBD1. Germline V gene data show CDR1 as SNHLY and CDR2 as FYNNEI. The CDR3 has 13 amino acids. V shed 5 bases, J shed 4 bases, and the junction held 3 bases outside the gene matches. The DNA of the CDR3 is TGTGCCAGCAGTAGGGACAGGACAGAGACCCAGTACTTC. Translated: CASSRDRTETQYF.

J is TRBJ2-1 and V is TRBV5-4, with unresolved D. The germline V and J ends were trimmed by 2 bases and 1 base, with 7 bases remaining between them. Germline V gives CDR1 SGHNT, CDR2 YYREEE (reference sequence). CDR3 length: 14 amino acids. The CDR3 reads CASSFGLSYNEQFF. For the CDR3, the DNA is TGTGCCAGCAGCTTCGGGCTGTCCTACAATGAGCAGTTCTTC.

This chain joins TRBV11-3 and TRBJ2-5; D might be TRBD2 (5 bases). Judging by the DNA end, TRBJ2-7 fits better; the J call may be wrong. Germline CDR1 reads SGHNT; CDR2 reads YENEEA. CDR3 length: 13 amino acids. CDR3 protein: CASSLYSGNEQYF. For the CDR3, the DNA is TGTGCCAGCAGTCTCTATTCCGGGAACGAGCAGTACTTC.

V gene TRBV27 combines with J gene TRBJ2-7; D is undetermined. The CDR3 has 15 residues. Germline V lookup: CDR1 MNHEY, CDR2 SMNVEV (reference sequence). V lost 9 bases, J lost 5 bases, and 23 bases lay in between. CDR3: CASIKDPLITHEQYF. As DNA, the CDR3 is TGTGCCAGTATCAAGGACCCCCTCATCACCCACGAGCAGTACTTC.

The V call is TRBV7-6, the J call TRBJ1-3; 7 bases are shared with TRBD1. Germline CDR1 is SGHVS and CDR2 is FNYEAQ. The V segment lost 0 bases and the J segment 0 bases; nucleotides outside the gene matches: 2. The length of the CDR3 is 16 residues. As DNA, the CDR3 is TGTGCCAGCAGCTTAGCCGGGACAGACTCTGGAAACACCATATATTTT. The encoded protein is CASSLAGTDSGNTIYF.

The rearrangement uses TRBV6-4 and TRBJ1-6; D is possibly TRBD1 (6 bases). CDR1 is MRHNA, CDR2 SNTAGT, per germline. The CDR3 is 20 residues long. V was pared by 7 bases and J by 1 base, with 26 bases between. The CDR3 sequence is CASMSVANYRVGSYNSPLHF. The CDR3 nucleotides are TGTGCCAGCATGAGTGTAGCGAACTACAGGGTTGGGTCCTATAATTCACCCCTCCACTTT.

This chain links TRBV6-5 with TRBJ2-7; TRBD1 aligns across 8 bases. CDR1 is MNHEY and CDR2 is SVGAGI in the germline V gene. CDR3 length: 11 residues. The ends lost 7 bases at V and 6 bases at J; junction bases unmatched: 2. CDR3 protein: CASTDRGEQYF. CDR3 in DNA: TGTGCCAGCACCGACAGGGGCGAGCAGTACTTC.